These 25 T cell receptor beta chains were all obtained from the same sample, sequenced in a study of blood T cell repertoires in COVID-19. The table came from immunoSEQ multiplex PCR; TCRdb's copy has only in-frame clones and leaves some out. The table lists just over 300,000 clones, 70% to 90% of them singletons. Source material: PBMCs or T cells enriched from blood (not recorded which). These receptors came from a man aged 30 to 45 who had recovered from COVID-19.

The chain couples TRBV2 to TRBJ1-5; D remains unclear. Germline V gene data show CDR1 as SNHLY and CDR2 as FYNNEI. The V end was cut by 5 bases, the J end by 3 bases, with 11 bases between. This CDR3 is 14 amino acids long. The CDR3 DNA reads TGTGCCAGCAGTTCAATCGGGTCCAATCAGCCCCAGCATTTT. Translating it yields CASSSIGSNQPQHF.

V usage is TRBV3-1 (or the pseudogene TRBV3-2) and J usage is TRBJ1-2, with TRBD1 matching over 9 bases. Germline values: CDR1 LGHDT, CDR2 YNNKEL (reference sequence). V was pared by 3 bases and J by 6 bases, with 8 bases of the junction left unmatched. The CDR3 loop spans 15 amino acids. The CDR3 protein is CASSHGTGTANGYTF. CDR3 sequence (DNA): TGTGCCAGCAGCCATGGGACAGGGACGGCGAATGGCTACACCTTC.

The CDR3 protein is CASSLSPNEKLFF. The DNA of the CDR3 is TGTGCCAGCAGCTTGAGCCCCAATGAAAAACTGTTTTTT. The rearrangement uses TRBV11-2 and TRBJ1-4; D uncertain. CDR1 and CDR2 (germline): SGHAT, FQNNGV. The V gene lost 3 bases and the J gene lost 5 bases, with 7 bases spanning the gap. The CDR3 has 13 amino acids.

The chain combines TRBV6-4 with TRBJ2-2; D gene uncertain. CDR3 length: 15 amino acids. The V end lost 7 bases, the J end lost 0 bases, and 12 bases lay between the germline ends. Germline V gene lookup returns CDR1 MRHNA and CDR2 SNTAGT. Here the CDR3 reads CASIMTQPNTGELFF. CDR3 DNA sequence: TGTGCCAGCATTATGACTCAACCGAACACCGGGGAGCTGTTTTTT.

The rearrangement joins TRBV24-1 to TRBJ2-7; tentatively, D is TRBD2 (6 bases). The CDR3 is 14 amino acids. V was shortened by 4 bases and J by 5 bases, with 14 bases between the two germline ends. Germline-derived CDR1 and CDR2 are KGHDR and SFDVKD. This CDR3 is CATSDRAGLNEQYF. CDR3 sequence (DNA): TGTGCCACCAGTGACCGGGCGGGACTGAACGAGCAGTACTTC.

The chain recombines TRBV6-5 with TRBJ1-1; 7 bases are a match to TRBD1. Per germline, CDR1 MNHEY and CDR2 SVGAGI. After removal of 6 bases from V and 4 bases from J, the junction contained 8 bases not matched to a gene. CDR3 length: 14 amino acids. CDR3: CASSNRGWGTEAFF. CDR3 in DNA: TGTGCCAGCAGCAACAGGGGTTGGGGCACTGAAGCTTTCTTT.

The J gene is TRBJ1-2, the V gene TRBV28; possible D gene TRBD1, 5 bases. In germline, CDR1 is MDHEN, CDR2 SYDVKM. The CDR3 sequence is 15 residues long. V lost 6 bases to trimming and J lost 4 bases, with 18 bases between them. The CDR3 DNA reads TGTGCCAGCAGGAAGCGGGACGCGTCGTTCTATGGCTACACCTTC. As protein: CASRKRDASFYGYTF.

The rearrangement uses TRBV5-1 and TRBJ2-3; the D gene is possibly TRBD2 (5 bases). The CDR3 runs to 15 residues. Per the germline V gene, CDR1 is SGHRS and CDR2 is YFSETQ. With 0 bases removed from V and 0 bases from J, the gap between germline ends came to 8 bases. The CDR3 region has the DNA TGCGCCAGCAGCTTGGCCACTAGTAGCACAGATACGCAGTATTTT. Protein: CASSLATSSTDTQYF.

The chain joins TRBV7-8 to TRBJ1-6; TRBD1 is a possible D gene (5 bases). The CDR3 spans 14 residues. The germline gives CDR1 SGHVS, CDR2 FQNEAQ. V was pared by 0 bases and J by 9 bases, with 9 bases between. Here the CDR3 reads CASSLATVISPLHF. The CDR3 DNA reads TGTGCCAGCAGCTTAGCGACAGTAATTTCACCCCTCCACTTT.

The chain has TRBV6-2 or TRBV6-3 and TRBJ2-3; possibly TRBD1 for D (6 bases). V was trimmed by 5 bases and J by 4 bases, leaving 13 bases between them. Germline CDR1 reads MNHEY; CDR2 reads SVGEGT. The CDR3 has 14 residues. CDR3 in DNA: TGTGCCAGCAGTGACCAGGGGAGATCAGATACGCAGTATTTT. It is translated as CASSDQGRSDTQYF.

In its sample, this clone was seen a few times. V gene TRBV7-6 combines with J gene TRBJ1-1, with D uncertain. This CDR3 comprises 13 residues. Per the germline V gene, CDR1 is SGHVS and CDR2 is FNYEAQ. Trimming took off 1 base at V and 1 base at J, with 4 bases between the two ends. The CDR3 bases are TGTGCCAGCAGCTTAGAACAGAACACTGAAGCTTTCTTT. Protein sequence: CASSLEQNTEAFF.

The chain carries TRBV5-1 and TRBJ1-2; D is undetermined. Germline CDR1 SGHRS, CDR2 YFSETQ. The CDR3 spans 12 residues. Trimming took off 2 bases at V and 6 bases at J, with 8 bases between the two ends. CDR3 amino acids: CASSFTGNGYTF. CDR3 sequence (DNA): TGCGCCAGCAGCTTTACGGGAAATGGCTACACCTTC.

This chain connects TRBV12-5 to TRBJ1-1; the match to TRBD1 covers 8 bases. The junction had 14 bases not matched to a gene; V was cut back by 3 bases and J by 5 bases. The germline V gene has CDR1 LGHNT and CDR2 FRNRAP. This CDR3 contains 17 residues. The CDR3 nucleotides read TGTGCTAGTGGTTTCTTCCAGGGGGCCCTCCGCGGGACTGAAGCTTTCTTT. This translates into CASGFFQGALRGTEAFF.

The table lists this clone with a count of one. The chain links TRBV5-6 to TRBJ1-2; possible D gene TRBD1, 5 bases. Looked up from germline, CDR1 is SGHDT and CDR2 is YYEEEE. V was pared by 4 bases and J by 5 bases, with 18 bases between. This CDR3 contains 15 residues. DNA for the CDR3: TGTGCCAGCAGCGTTGGAAGGGGCTTTAAGTATGGCTACACCTTC. As protein: CASSVGRGFKYGYTF.

J is TRBJ2-1 and V is TRBV11-3, with 8 bases matching TRBD2. The CDR3 is 15 amino acids. The J segment lost 6 bases and the V segment lost 0 bases, leaving 4 bases of the junction unmatched. Germline CDR1 SGHNT, CDR2 YENEEA. CDR3 loop: CASSLESGGANEQFF. In DNA form, the CDR3 reads TGTGCCAGCAGCTTAGAATCCGGGGGGGCCAATGAGCAGTTCTTC.

The chain recombines TRBV10-1 with TRBJ1-1, with D hard to call. CDR1 and CDR2 from the germline V gene are WNHNN and SYGVQD (reference sequence). There are 14 residues in the CDR3. V lost 9 bases and J lost 1, with 15 bases in between. CDR3 sequence (DNA): TGCGCCAGGGGCGTAGGTCCGAGGAACACTGAAGCTTTCTTT. As protein: CARGVGPRNTEAFF.

The J gene is TRBJ1-1, the V gene TRBV3-1 (or the pseudogene TRBV3-2); the match to TRBD1 covers 8 bases. Germline V gene data show CDR1 as LGHDT and CDR2 as YNNKEL (reference sequence). J was trimmed by 1 base and V by 5 bases; bases with no gene match: 9. CDR3 length equals 16 residues. In nucleotides, the CDR3 is TGTGCCAGCAGCTCTCTCCTCGGACAGGGGAACACTGAAGCTTTCTTT. It yields the protein CASSSLLGQGNTEAFF.

The chain uses TRBV28 and TRBJ1-2; 9 positions agree with TRBD1. Germline assignment: CDR1 MDHEN and CDR2 SYDVKM. This CDR3 contains 20 residues. The V and J ends lost 1 base and 1 base, in that order; junction bases with no gene match: 16. The CDR3 reads CASSLSTPGQGEGGNYGYTF. The DNA of the CDR3 is TGTGCCAGCAGTTTATCTACCCCGGGACAGGGTGAGGGGGGTAACTATGGCTACACCTTC.

The rearrangement links TRBV6-2 or TRBV6-3 to TRBJ2-7; possibly TRBD1 for D (5 bases). The CDR3 loop spans 14 amino acids. V was pared by 6 bases and J by 8 bases, with 20 bases between. CDR1 and CDR2 (germline): MNHEY, SVGEGT. The CDR3 region has the DNA TGTGCCAGCAGCCCCACCCTGACGGTGGGGCAGCAGTACTTC. Translated: CASSPTLTVGQQYF.

The rearrangement joins TRBV21-1 to TRBJ2-7; the DNA was not used to check the table's D call, TRBD1. TRBV21-1 is given as a pseudogene. CDR3 length equals 13 residues. CDR3 DNA: TGTGCCAGCATTGGGGGCAGGGGGTACGAGCAGTACTTC. It yields the protein CASIGGRGYEQYF.

This clone was seen ten or more times. The CDR3 here is CASSQVQGNYGYTF. DNA for the CDR3: TGTGCCAGCAGCCAGGTACAGGGGAACTATGGCTACACCTTC. The chain employs TRBV4-2 and TRBJ1-2, with 7 bases aligning to TRBD1. CDR1 is LGHNA and CDR2 is YNFKEQ in the germline V gene. With V trimmed by 3 bases and J by 2 bases, 3 bases remained unmatched. The CDR3 contains 14 residues.

The chain recombines TRBV5-4 with TRBJ1-2; D not resolved. This CDR3 spans 15 amino acids. Trimming took 0 bases from V and 2 from J, leaving 11 bases between them. Looked up from germline, CDR1 is SGHNT and CDR2 is YYREEE (reference sequence). CDR3 nucleotides: TGTGCCAGCAGCTTGGAGAGCGCGGGCAACTATGGCTACACCTTC. Translating gives CASSLESAGNYGYTF. Combining the CDR3 with reference TRBV5-4 and TRBJ1-2 gives the whole variable domain ETGVTQSPTHLIKTRGQQVTLRCSSQSGHNTVSWYQQALGQGPQFIFQYYREEENGRGNFPPRFSGLQFPNYSSELNVNALELDDSALYLCASSLESAGNYGYTFGSGTRLTVV.

The rearrangement joins TRBV9 to TRBJ1-1; D is unclear. From germline, CDR1 is SGDLS and CDR2 YYNGEE. The length of the CDR3 is 16 residues. V lost 2 bases to trimming and J lost 5 bases, with 19 bases between them. The CDR3 bases are TGTGCCAGCAGCGTTCAGGACTCCCGCACGGGGACTGAAGCTTTCTTT. It encodes CASSVQDSRTGTEAFF.

V is TRBV27 and J is TRBJ1-2; 7 bases map to TRBD1. The germline CDR1 and CDR2 sequences are MNHEY and SMNVEV (reference sequence). The J segment lost 8 bases and the V segment lost 8 bases, leaving 11 bases of the junction unmatched. The CDR3 is 13 amino acids. The CDR3 region is CASRRTGVEGYTF. The DNA of the CDR3 is TGTGCCAGCCGCAGAACAGGGGTCGAAGGCTACACCTTC.

The chain carries TRBV5-6 and TRBJ1-2; 11 bases align to TRBD1. Germline CDR1 reads SGHDT; CDR2 reads YYEEEE. This CDR3 comprises 15 residues. V lost 4 bases to trimming and J lost 3 bases; unmatched junction nucleotides: 5. The CDR3 coding sequence is TGTGCCAGCAGCGAGGACAGGGGGCCACACTATGGCTACACCTTC. It codes for CASSEDRGPHYGYTF.